These 2 T cell receptor beta chains were all obtained from the same sample, sequenced in a study of identical twins (TCRdb year 2016). The receptor library was made with 5' RACE. The sequencer listed for this sample is Illumina HiSeq 2000. TCRdb reanalyzed the raw reads on its own, using fastp at Q25 for trimming and MiXCR for clone calling, and kept in-frame beta chains. Every entry covers one CDR3 protein and lists the most common genes and DNA from its rows. Recorded for this sample are 700,000 or so distinct CDR3 sequences; approximately 9% of them occurred a single time. Together, the top ten hold around 0.98% of the sample. These data were also filed under a second study, of yellow fever vaccine responses in identical twins.

The sequencing input was PBMCs. These receptors all stem from a woman between 18 and 29 years old in good health.

This clonotype was seen at least ten times. J is TRBJ2-7 and V is TRBV14; no clear D gene. The germline CDR1 and CDR2 sequences are SGHDN and FVKESK. This CDR3 is built from 12 residues. V was shortened by 1 base and J by 6 bases, with 7 bases between the two germline ends. The CDR3 here is CASSQVRAEQYF. CDR3 coding DNA: TGTGCCAGCAGCCAAGTCCGGGCCGAGCAGTACTTC.

This clonotype was seen a few times. This chain uses TRBV7-2 with TRBJ2-7, with 12 bases that match TRBD2. In germline, CDR1 is SGHTA, CDR2 FQGNSA. The CDR3 consists of 16 residues. V was pared by 4 bases and J by 4 bases, with 8 bases of the junction left unmatched. The CDR3 reads CASSWGLAGGHYEQYF. CDR3 nucleotide sequence: TGTGCCAGCAGCTGGGGTCTAGCGGGGGGGCATTACGAGCAGTACTTC. Using reference TRBV7-2 and TRBJ2-7 for the parts outside the CDR3, the full variable domain is GAGVSQSPSNKVTEKGKDVELRCDPISGHTALYWYRQSLGQGLEFLIYFQGNSAPDKSGLPSDRFSAERTGGSVSTLTIQRTQQEDSAVYLCASSWGLAGGHYEQYFGPGTRLTVT.